A selection of T cell receptor beta chains follows, all from one sample in a study of response to subunit inactivated influenza vaccine. TCRdb recomputed calls from the RT-PCR reads with MiXCR, one row per CDR3 protein. The data contain about 180,000 distinct CDR3 sequences, about 10% of them singletons. The source material was CD8+ T cells sorted from PBMCs, sampled around 25 months after vaccination. These receptors all come from a man aged 45 to 70 who received an inactivated influenza vaccine. CDR3s include the opening cysteine and the closing phenylalanine or tryptophan. The order of the fields is D gene, V gene, J gene, clone size, CDR3 DNA, CDR3 protein. D genes are given only for firm matches. Size values are once, few and many counts, or a class for expanded clones, and some rows have none.

-	TRBV10-2	TRBJ2-1	few	TGCGCCAGCAGTCGGAAACGGGGGTCCTACAATGAGCAGTTCTTC	CASSRKRGSYNEQFF
-	TRBV15	TRBJ2-5	-	TGTGCCACCAGCAGCTTTTACTCGGAAGAGACCCAGTACTTC	CATSSFYSEETQYF
-	TRBV28	TRBJ1-4	few	TGTGCCAGCAGTTTGGACGATGCTAATGAAAAACTGTTTTTT	CASSLDDANEKLFF
-	TRBV20-1	TRBJ2-3	-	TGCAGTGCACAGGGACCTAGCAGGGATACGCAGTATTTT	CSAQGPSRDTQYF
TRBD2	TRBV6-2/TRBV6-3	TRBJ2-5	few	TGTGCCAGCAGTTATGCCGGGACTAGCTACGGAGAGACCCAGTACTTC	CASSYAGTSYGETQYF
TRBD2	TRBV28	TRBJ2-7	few	TGTGCCAGCAGTTTTTATTTAGCGGGAGGGTTGTACGAGCAGTACTTC	CASSFYLAGGLYEQYF
TRBD1	TRBV7-2	TRBJ1-2	few	TGTGCCAGCAGCGTGGACAGGGGCTACCGACTAAACTATGGCTACACCTTC	CASSVDRGYRLNYGYTF
-	TRBV15	TRBJ1-4	few	TGTGCCACCAGCAGAGATCGAGTCGGACCTAATGAAAAACTGTTTTTT	CATSRDRVGPNEKLFF
-	TRBV6-5	TRBJ2-7	few	TGTGCCAGCAGTTACTCGATGGCCACATCCTACGAGCAGTACTTC	CASSYSMATSYEQYF
TRBD2	TRBV12-3/TRBV12-4	TRBJ2-3	-	TGTGCCAGCAGTTCGCACCTAGCGGGGAGCACAGATACGCAGTATTTT	CASSSHLAGSTDTQYF
-	TRBV6-2/TRBV6-3	TRBJ1-1	few	TGTGCCAGCAGTTACCAGGGAAACACTGAAGCTTTCTTT	CASSYQGNTEAFF
TRBD2	TRBV20-1	TRBJ2-1	few	TGCAGTGCTACCCAGGGACTAGAGGGATACAATGAGCAGTTCTTC	CSATQGLEGYNEQFF
TRBD1	TRBV28	TRBJ2-5	few	TGTGCCAGCAGTTTCGCGGGACAGGGTGGGTTCCAAGAGACCCAGTACTTC	CASSFAGQGGFQETQYF
TRBD2	TRBV20-1	TRBJ2-1	few	TGCAGTTTAACCCCGGGACTATTCGACAATGAGCAGTTCTTC	CSLTPGLFDNEQFF
-	TRBV9	TRBJ2-3	many	TGTGCCAGCAGCGTAGAGGTCAGACGTTCAGATACGCAGTATTTT	CASSVEVRRSDTQYF
-	TRBV6-5	TRBJ2-3	-	TGTGCCAGCAGTTTGGGGTTGGCTAGCGTCACAGATACGCAGTATTTT	CASSLGLASVTDTQYF
TRBD2	TRBV6-1	TRBJ2-7	few	TGTGCCAGCAGTGGCTCGGCGGGAGCGTACGAGCAGTACTTC	CASSGSAGAYEQYF
-	TRBV10-3	TRBJ2-2	few	TGTGCCACCGATGAGGGACAGAACACCGGGGAGCTGTTTTTT	CATDEGQNTGELFF
-	TRBV6-2/TRBV6-3	TRBJ2-7	-	TGTGCCAGCAGGCCCCCCCTTTCGGGACGCTACGAGCAGTACTTC	CASRPPLSGRYEQYF
TRBD2	TRBV25-1	TRBJ2-3	-	TGTGCCAGCATATCGGCTAGCGGGGGTAGCACAGATACGCAGTATTTT	CASISASGGSTDTQYF
-	TRBV6-2/TRBV6-3	TRBJ2-3	-	TGTGCCAGCAGTTACCCCAGAGATACGCAGTATTTT	CASSYPRDTQYF
-	TRBV4-3	TRBJ1-2	once	TGCGCCAGCAGCCAAGGTCCACATGGAGGCTATGGCTACACCTTC	CASSQGPHGGYGYTF
TRBD2	TRBV12-3/TRBV12-4	TRBJ2-5	few	TGTGCCAGCATGCCCGGGGGGGAGACCCAGTACTTC	CASMPGGETQYF
TRBD2	TRBV20-1	TRBJ2-7	-	TGCAGTGCTAGAGATTGGCTAGCGGGGCCGGGGGAGCAGTACTTC	CSARDWLAGPGEQYF
-	TRBV29-1	TRBJ2-7	few	TGCAGCGTTGGGCAGGGTGTACACGAGCAGTACTTC	CSVGQGVHEQYF
-	TRBV20-1	TRBJ2-3	few	TGCAGTGCTAGTGAGGGCGGGGCCGGCACAGATACGCAGTATTTT	CSASEGGAGTDTQYF
TRBD1	TRBV20-1	TRBJ2-2	-	TGCAGTGCTAGAGAGACAGGGGAGGTCACCGGGGAGCTGTTTTTT	CSARETGEVTGELFF
TRBD1	TRBV5-6	TRBJ2-7	few	TGTGCCAGCAGCTACGGGACAGGGAGAAACGAGCAGTACTTC	CASSYGTGRNEQYF
-	TRBV20-1	TRBJ2-7	many	TGCAGTGCTAGAGGAAGGGGCGACGAGCAGTACTTC	CSARGRGDEQYF
-	TRBV21-1	TRBJ1-5	-	TGTGCCAGCACCAACCCCCATGACAGGGCCTATAGCAATCAGCCCCAGCATTTT	CASTNPHDRAYSNQPQHF
-	TRBV10-3	TRBJ1-2	-	TGTGCCATCAGAGATACGGGGTTTAACTATGGCTACACCTTC	CAIRDTGFNYGYTF
-	TRBV11-2	TRBJ2-7	few	TGTGCCAGCAGCTTAGGTCCCGGACAAATATACGAGCAGTACTTC	CASSLGPGQIYEQYF
-	TRBV5-4	TRBJ2-5	few	TGTGCCAGCAGCTCTCGTGGGGGCTCAATGGAGACCCAGTACTTC	CASSSRGGSMETQYF
-	TRBV10-3	TRBJ2-5	-	TGTGCCATCAGTGAGTCTGGGGATAGTCAGACCCAGTACTTC	CAISESGDSQTQYF
-	TRBV20-1	TRBJ1-1	few	TGCAGTGCTATTTCTTGGACAGACATGAACACTGAAGCTTTCTTT	CSAISWTDMNTEAFF